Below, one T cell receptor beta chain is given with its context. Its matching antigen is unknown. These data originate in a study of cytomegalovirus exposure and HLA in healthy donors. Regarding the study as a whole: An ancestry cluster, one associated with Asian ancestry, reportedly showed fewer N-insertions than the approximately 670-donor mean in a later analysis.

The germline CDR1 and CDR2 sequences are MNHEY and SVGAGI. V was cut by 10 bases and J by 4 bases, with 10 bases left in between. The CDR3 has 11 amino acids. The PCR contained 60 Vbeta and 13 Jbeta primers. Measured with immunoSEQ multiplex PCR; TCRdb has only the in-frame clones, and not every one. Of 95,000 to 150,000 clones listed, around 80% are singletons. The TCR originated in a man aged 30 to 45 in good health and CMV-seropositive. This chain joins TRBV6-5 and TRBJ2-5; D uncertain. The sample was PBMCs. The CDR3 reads CATGSVETQYF. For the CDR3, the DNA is TGTGCCACAGGATCCGTAGAGACCCAGTACTTC.